The next 29 T cell receptor beta chains were all read from a single sample in a study of T cell changes during pregnancy in multiple sclerosis. The protocol was immunoSEQ multiplex PCR, while the TCRdb copy is restricted to in-frame clones and leaves out a portion. The sample shows 80,000 or so clones, about 92% of them seen only once. The source material was peripheral blood, sampled before pregnancy. Receptors were obtained from a female donor with multiple sclerosis, enrolled in a pregnancy study.

J is TRBJ2-5 and V is TRBV20-1; D is uncertain. The CDR3 runs 11 residues. Trimming left V 5 bases short and J 0 bases short, with 4 bases between. Germline V gene lookup returns CDR1 DFQATT and CDR2 SNEGSKA (reference sequence). CDR3 loop: CSAADQETQYF. The CDR3 DNA sequence: TGCAGTGCTGCGGACCAAGAGACCCAGTACTTC.

V usage is TRBV5-1 and J usage is TRBJ2-2; 7 bases match TRBD1. The trim removed 4 bases at V and 0 bases at J, leaving 3 bases unmatched. CDR1 and CDR2 (germline): SGHRS, YFSETQ. This CDR3 contains 15 residues. The CDR3 bases are TGCGCCAGCAGCCCAGACAGGGCGAACACCGGGGAGCTGTTTTTT. This codes for CASSPDRANTGELFF. The entire variable domain, with the rest obtained from reference TRBV5-1 and TRBJ2-2, is as follows: KAGVTQTPRYLIKTRGQQVTLSCSPISGHRSVSWYQQTPGQGLQFLFEYFSETQRNKGNFPGRFSGRQFSNSRSEMNVSTLELGDSALYLCASSPDRANTGELFFGEGSRLTVL.

The chain uses TRBV27 and TRBJ2-7; D gene ambiguous. Germline V gives CDR1 MNHEY, CDR2 SMNVEV (reference sequence). The CDR3 extends over 13 amino acids. Trimming took 11 bases from V and 5 from J, leaving 19 bases between them. CDR3 loop: CAASRSNIHEQYF. The CDR3 DNA is TGTGCCGCCTCCCGGTCGAATATCCACGAGCAGTACTTC.

The rearrangement uses TRBV5-1 and TRBJ2-3; TRBD2 might be the D (8 bases). This CDR3 contains 16 residues. CDR1 is SGHRS and CDR2 is YFSETQ in the germline V gene. Trimming stripped 4 bases from V and 6 bases from J, with 21 bases between. Here the CDR3 DNA reads TGCGCCAGCAGCGTCCCGGGAGGGGGCATGGGTGATACGCAGTATTTT. Translation gives CASSVPGGGMGDTQYF.

The chain joins TRBV7-2 to TRBJ2-7; 13 positions match TRBD2. With V trimmed by 3 bases and J by 0 bases, 8 bases remained unmatched. This CDR3 region has 18 residues. Germline loops: CDR1 SGHTA, CDR2 FQGNSA. CDR3 DNA sequence: TGTGCCAGCAGCTTCCGGACTAGCGGGAGAGGTGGCTCCTACGAGCAGTACTTC. It translates to CASSFRTSGRGGSYEQYF.

The chain combines TRBV9 with TRBJ2-1, with D maybe TRBD2 (6 bases). This CDR3 region has 20 residues. Trimming pared 4 bases from V and 5 bases from J, leaving 31 bases between. Germline V gene data show CDR1 as SGDLS and CDR2 as YYNGEE. The CDR3 region is CASSSRAPSPLADLNNEQFF. The CDR3 DNA reads as TGTGCCAGCAGCTCGAGGGCCCCCTCCCCACTAGCCGATCTGAACAATGAGCAGTTCTTC.

This clone was detected only once. The CDR3 sequence: CASSAGTGKETQYF. For the CDR3, the DNA is TGTGCCAGCAGCGCCGGGACAGGGAAAGAGACCCAGTACTTC. This chain links TRBV2 with TRBJ2-5; 9 bases fit TRBD1. CDR3 length: 14 residues. With 6 bases clipped from V and 3 bases from J, the junction kept 5 bases outside the gene matches. The germline CDR1 and CDR2 sequences are SNHLY and FYNNEI. Full variable domain (outside the CDR3, taken from reference TRBV2 and TRBJ2-5): EPEVTQTPSHQVTQMGQEVILRCVPISNHLYFYWYRQILGQKVEFLVSFYNNEISEKSEIFDDQFSVERPDGSNFTLKIRSTKLEDSAMYFCASSAGTGKETQYFGPGTRLLVL.

The rearrangement links TRBV7-9 to TRBJ2-1; 12 bases line up with TRBD2. Germline V gene sequence: CDR1 SEHNR, CDR2 FQNEAQ (reference sequence). The length of the CDR3 is 16 residues. V shed 5 bases, J shed 7 bases, and the junction held 9 bases outside the gene matches. This CDR3 is CASSPRTSGKVNEQFF. The DNA for the CDR3 is TGTGCCAGCAGCCCGCGGACTAGCGGGAAGGTAAATGAGCAGTTCTTC.

J is TRBJ2-1 and V is TRBV10-3; 7 nucleotides match TRBD2. The junction had 11 bases not matched to a gene; V was cut back by 0 bases and J by 9 bases. The CDR3 extends over 16 amino acids. In germline, CDR1 is ENHRY, CDR2 SYGVKD. CDR3 amino acids: CAISESTGLGTSEQFF. In DNA, the CDR3 is TGTGCCATCAGTGAGTCGACTGGACTAGGCACCAGTGAGCAGTTCTTC.

This clone was found once. This chain connects TRBV28 to TRBJ1-1; possible D gene TRBD1, 5 bases. Germline V gives CDR1 MDHEN, CDR2 SYDVKM. Trimming left V 3 bases short and J 11 bases short, with 10 bases between. The CDR3 sequence is 11 residues long. Here the CDR3 DNA reads TGTGCCAGCAGTTTTAGCAGGGCCGCTTTCTTT. Translated, it gives CASSFSRAAFF.

The V and J genes are TRBV5-4 and TRBJ2-5, with TRBD1 matching over 7 bases. Trimming took 2 bases from V and 4 from J; bases not matched to a gene: 8. Germline loops: CDR1 SGHNT, CDR2 YYREEE (reference sequence). The CDR3 runs to 15 residues. Here the CDR3 reads CASSLASPGGETQYF. In DNA, the CDR3 is TGTGCCAGCAGCTTAGCAAGCCCAGGGGGAGAGACCCAGTACTTC.

V usage is TRBV5-1 and J usage is TRBJ2-1; D is possibly TRBD1 (5 bases). The CDR3 contains 15 residues. Trimming stripped 4 bases from V and 0 bases from J, with 11 bases between. Germline V CDR1 and CDR2: SGHRS, YFSETQ. The CDR3 spells CASSGADSSYNEQFF. DNA of the CDR3: TGCGCCAGCAGCGGGGCTGATAGCTCCTACAATGAGCAGTTCTTC.

V and J are TRBV28 and TRBJ2-7; 11 bases are shared with TRBD1. CDR3 length equals 15 residues. Germline V lookup: CDR1 MDHEN, CDR2 SYDVKM. J gave up 4 bases and V 6 bases, and 8 bases lay outside the gene matches. The CDR3, as DNA: TGTGCCAGCAGCAGCCTCGGGACAGGGGGATACGAGCAGTACTTC. Amino acid sequence: CASSSLGTGGYEQYF.

The genes are TRBV5-5 and TRBJ2-7, with 7 bases that match TRBD2. The CDR3 is 13 residues long. Trimming removed 2 bases from V and 9 bases from J; junction bases left unmatched: 8. CDR1 and CDR2 (germline): SGHKS, YYEKEE (reference sequence). DNA of the CDR3: TGTGCCAGCAGCTTAATGATGGCGGGAGCGCAGTACTTC. It codes for CASSLMMAGAQYF.

The V gene is TRBV28, the J gene TRBJ2-7; no clear D. Germline CDR1 reads MDHEN; CDR2 reads SYDVKM. The CDR3 is made up of 14 amino acids. V was pared by 7 bases and J by 2 bases, with 15 bases between. CDR3 amino acids: CASKLGTPAYEQYF. In nucleotides, the CDR3 is TGTGCCAGCAAGCTAGGAACCCCCGCCTACGAGCAGTACTTC.

V is TRBV2 and J is TRBJ1-5; a weak D match, TRBD1 (5 bases). This CDR3 has 13 residues. CDR1 is SNHLY and CDR2 is FYNNEI in the germline V gene. Trimming pared 8 bases from V and 0 bases from J, leaving 8 bases between. The CDR3 spells CASGGTSNQPQHF. Here the CDR3 DNA reads TGTGCCAGCGGGGGGACTAGCAATCAGCCCCAGCATTTT.

This clone showed up just once. The J gene is TRBJ1-2, the V gene TRBV29-1; 8 nucleotides align to TRBD1. This CDR3 spans 15 amino acids. The V gene end was trimmed by 4 bases and the J gene end by 1 base; junction bases not matched to a gene: 8. Germline CDR1 is SQVTM and CDR2 is ANQGSEA. For the CDR3, the DNA is TGCAGCGTTGCAGGGGGCCCGAGATATAACTATGGCTACACCTTC. It codes for CSVAGGPRYNYGYTF.

The CDR3 DNA follows: TGTGCCAGTAGTATCGGAACAGTCTACAATGAGCAGTTCTTC. Translated, it gives CASSIGTVYNEQFF. The chain couples TRBV19 to TRBJ2-1; no definite D call. Germline V gene lookup returns CDR1 LNHDA and CDR2 SQIVND (reference sequence). The V end was cut by 3 bases, the J end by 3 bases, with 9 bases between. This CDR3 has 14 amino acids.

The gene calls are TRBV7-9 and TRBJ2-2; D unclear. Deletions cut 2 bases from V and 1 base from J, with 5 bases between. The CDR3 contains 14 residues. Germline lookup yields CDR1 SEHNR and CDR2 FQNEAQ (reference sequence). The CDR3: CASSLLWNTGELFF. In nucleotides, the CDR3 is TGTGCCAGCAGCTTATTATGGAACACCGGGGAGCTGTTTTTT.

V gene TRBV6-1 combines with J gene TRBJ1-5, with 7 bases matching TRBD1. From germline, CDR1 is MNHNS and CDR2 SASEGT. The CDR3 is made up of 16 amino acids. Losses at the gene ends were 3 bases for V and 4 bases for J; bases not matched to a gene: 9. The CDR3 here is CASSELDRWGNQPQHF. For the CDR3, the DNA is TGTGCCAGCAGTGAGCTGGACAGGTGGGGTAATCAGCCCCAGCATTTT.

The chain is built from TRBV5-1 and TRBJ2-3; 12 nucleotides agree with TRBD2. Germline loops: CDR1 SGHRS, CDR2 YFSETQ. The CDR3 spans 18 residues. The junction had 13 bases not matched to a gene; V was cut back by 4 bases and J by 4 bases. The CDR3 sequence is CASSPRPSGRAGSDTQYF. The CDR3, as DNA: TGCGCCAGCAGCCCCCGCCCTAGCGGGAGGGCCGGGTCAGATACGCAGTATTTT.

The chain uses TRBV11-2 and TRBJ2-3, with D possibly being TRBD1 (5 bases). CDR1 and CDR2 (germline): SGHAT, FQNNGV. V was pared by 2 bases and J by 0 bases, with 12 bases between. CDR3 length: 16 residues. This CDR3 is CASSLFRTPSTDTQYF. The DNA of the CDR3 is TGTGCCAGCAGCTTATTCAGGACACCTAGCACAGATACGCAGTATTTT.

The chain joins TRBV5-1 to TRBJ1-4, with D perhaps TRBD1 (6 bases). Per the germline V gene, CDR1 is SGHRS and CDR2 is YFSETQ. The germline V and J ends were trimmed by 4 bases and 4 bases, with 17 bases remaining between them. The CDR3 covers 16 residues. CDR3: CASSNTGTEINEKLFF. The DNA of the CDR3 is TGCGCCAGCAGCAACACAGGGACGGAGATTAATGAAAAACTGTTTTTT.

The chain joins TRBV19 to TRBJ2-7, with D possibly matching TRBD2 (6 bases). Germline V gene sequence: CDR1 LNHDA, CDR2 SQIVND (reference sequence). V lost 8 bases, J lost 6 bases, and 14 bases lay in between. The CDR3 is made up of 12 amino acids. The CDR3 DNA sequence: TGTGCCAGTGGGCCTCAGGGAGGCGAGCAGTACTTC. This codes for CASGPQGGEQYF.

The chain combines TRBV6-5 with TRBJ1-4; the D gene is possibly TRBD1 (5 bases). CDR1 and CDR2 from the germline V gene are MNHEY and SVGAGI. CDR3 length equals 16 residues. The V end lost 2 bases, the J end lost 6 bases, and 16 bases lay between the germline ends. The CDR3 bases are TGTGCCAGCAGTTACCTCCCGAGCGGGACGGATGAAAAACTGTTTTTT. Amino acids: CASSYLPSGTDEKLFF.

This clone was detected only a few times. This rearrangement joins TRBV30 to TRBJ1-1, with D possibly being TRBD1 (6 bases). The germline CDR1 and CDR2 sequences are GTSNPN and SVGIG (reference sequence). The CDR3 length is 16 residues. V dropped 5 bases and J dropped 5 bases, with 24 bases sitting between them. The CDR3 DNA is TGTGCCTGGGGGAATACTTTACACCAAGGGGGTACTGAAGCTTTCTTT. Encoded protein: CAWGNTLHQGGTEAFF. Combining the CDR3 with reference TRBV30 and TRBJ1-1 gives the whole variable domain SQTIHQWPATLVQPVGSPLSLECTVEGTSNPNLYWYRQAAGRGLQLLFYSVGIGQISSEVPQNLSASRPQDRQFILSSKKLLLSDSGFYLCAWGNTLHQGGTEAFFGQGTRLTVV.

This chain links TRBV4-2 with TRBJ2-2; 8 bases fit TRBD2. Germline-derived CDR1 and CDR2 are LGHNA and YNFKEQ. Trimming at V came to 6 bases and at J to 5 bases, leaving 8 bases not matched to a gene. The CDR3 consists of 15 residues. This CDR3 reads CASSQRLALTGELFF. CDR3 DNA: TGTGCCAGCAGTCAGAGACTAGCGCTGACCGGGGAGCTGTTTTTT.

V usage is TRBV5-6 and J usage is TRBJ2-7, with TRBD2 matching 7 bases. Losses at the gene ends were 0 bases for V and 1 base for J; bases not matched to a gene: 1. The germline V gene encodes CDR1 SGHDT and CDR2 YYEEEE. There are 14 residues in the CDR3. In nucleotides, the CDR3 is TGTGCCAGCAGCTTGGGGGGGGGATCCTACGAGCAGTACTTC. It specifies CASSLGGGSYEQYF.

The chain is built from TRBV6-5 and TRBJ2-7; TRBD1 matches 7 bases. The CDR3 runs 14 residues. The junction had 7 bases not matched to a gene; V was cut back by 6 bases and J by 2 bases. The V gene's germline CDR1 is MNHEY and CDR2 SVGAGI. In DNA, the CDR3 is TGTGCCAGCAGCAGACAGGGTAATGCCTACGAGCAGTACTTC. Encoded protein: CASSRQGNAYEQYF.